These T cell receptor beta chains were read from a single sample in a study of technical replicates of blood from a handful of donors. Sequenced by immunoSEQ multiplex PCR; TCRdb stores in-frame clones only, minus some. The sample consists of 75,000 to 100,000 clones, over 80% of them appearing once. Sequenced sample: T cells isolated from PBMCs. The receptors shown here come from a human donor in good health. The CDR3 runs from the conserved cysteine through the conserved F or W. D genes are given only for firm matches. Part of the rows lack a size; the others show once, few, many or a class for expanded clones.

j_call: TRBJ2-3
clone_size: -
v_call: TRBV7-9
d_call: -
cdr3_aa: CASSTGTHSTDTQYF
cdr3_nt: TGTGCCAGTTCTACCGGGACACATAGCACAGATACGCAGTATTTT

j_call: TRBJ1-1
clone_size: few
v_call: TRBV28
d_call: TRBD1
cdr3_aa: CASSLTGGREAFF
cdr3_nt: TGTGCCAGCAGTTTAACAGGGGGCCGAGAAGCTTTCTTT

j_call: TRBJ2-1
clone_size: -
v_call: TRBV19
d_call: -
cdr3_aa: CASSRGDSYVNEQFF
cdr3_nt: TGTGCCAGTAGTAGGGGGGACTCATACGTCAATGAGCAGTTCTTC

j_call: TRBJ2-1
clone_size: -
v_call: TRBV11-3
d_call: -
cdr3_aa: CASSLDPRGDEQFF
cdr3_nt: TGTGCCAGCAGCTTAGACCCAAGGGGCGATGAGCAGTTCTTC

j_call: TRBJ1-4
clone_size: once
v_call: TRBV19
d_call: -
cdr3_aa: CASRSGIRGLSTNEKLFF
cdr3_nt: TGTGCCAGTAGGAGTGGCATAAGGGGGTTGTCAACTAATGAAAAACTGTTTTTT

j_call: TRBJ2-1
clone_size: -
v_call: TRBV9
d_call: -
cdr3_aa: CASTGGLNYNEQFF
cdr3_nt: TGTGCCAGCACTGGAGGGTTAAACTACAATGAGCAGTTCTTC

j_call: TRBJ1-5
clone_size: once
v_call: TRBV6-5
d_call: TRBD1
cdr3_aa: CASSTRDRSHQPQHF
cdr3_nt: TGTGCCAGCAGCACCCGGGACAGGTCTCATCAGCCCCAGCATTTT

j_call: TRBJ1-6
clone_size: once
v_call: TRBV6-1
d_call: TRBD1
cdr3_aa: CASRGQVVTLHF
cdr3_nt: TGTGCCAGCAGGGGACAGGTAGTCACCCTCCACTTT

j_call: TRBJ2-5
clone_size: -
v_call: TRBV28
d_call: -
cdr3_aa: CASSLGLETQYF
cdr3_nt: TGTGCCAGCAGTTTAGGCTTGGAGACCCAGTACTTC

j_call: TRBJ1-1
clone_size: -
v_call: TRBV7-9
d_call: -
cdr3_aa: CASTPQGVDTEAFF
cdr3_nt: TGTGCCAGCACCCCCCAGGGCGTGGACACTGAAGCTTTCTTT

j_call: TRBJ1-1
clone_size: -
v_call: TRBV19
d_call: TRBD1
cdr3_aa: CASSADRRVWAFF
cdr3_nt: TGTGCCAGTAGTGCGGACAGGAGGGTTTGGGCTTTCTTT

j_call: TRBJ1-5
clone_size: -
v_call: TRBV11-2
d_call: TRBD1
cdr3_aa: CASSLQGDRGEPQHF
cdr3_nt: TGTGCCAGCAGCTTGCAGGGGGATCGTGGGGAGCCCCAGCATTTT

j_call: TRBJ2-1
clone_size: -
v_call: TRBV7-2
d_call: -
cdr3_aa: CASSLSSSAYNEQFF
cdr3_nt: TGTGCCAGCAGCTTATCGTCTAGCGCCTACAATGAGCAGTTCTTC

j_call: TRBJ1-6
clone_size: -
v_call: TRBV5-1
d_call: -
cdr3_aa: CASRKPEEGGNSPLHF
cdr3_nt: TGCGCCAGCAGGAAGCCGGAGGAGGGGGGGAATTCACCCCTCCACTTT

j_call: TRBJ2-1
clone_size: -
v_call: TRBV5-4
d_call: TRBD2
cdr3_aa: CASSPGLEQFF
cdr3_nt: TGTGCCAGCAGCCCGGGACTAGAGCAGTTCTTC

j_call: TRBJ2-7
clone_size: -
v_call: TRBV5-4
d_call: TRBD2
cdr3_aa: CASSLGTREGRSQYF
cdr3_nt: TGTGCCAGCAGCTTGGGGACCCGGGAGGGCCGTTCACAGTACTTC

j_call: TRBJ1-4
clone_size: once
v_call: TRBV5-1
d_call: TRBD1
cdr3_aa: CASSAGTGGLGTNEKLFF
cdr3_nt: TGCGCCAGCAGCGCGGGGACAGGGGGCCTGGGGACTAATGAAAAACTGTTTTTT

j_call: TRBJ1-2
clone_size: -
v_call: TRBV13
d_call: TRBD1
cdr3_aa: CASSSPGQGAILDELYGYTF
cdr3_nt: TGTGCCAGCAGCTCTCCGGGACAGGGGGCGATACTTGACGAGTTGTATGGCTACACCTTC

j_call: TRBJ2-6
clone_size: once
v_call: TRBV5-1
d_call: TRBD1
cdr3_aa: CASSFLGTGVSGANVLTF
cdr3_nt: TGCGCCAGCAGCTTTCTTGGGACAGGGGTGTCTGGGGCCAACGTCCTGACTTTC

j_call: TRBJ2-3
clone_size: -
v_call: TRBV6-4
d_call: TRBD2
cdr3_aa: CASSELRGEKDTQYF
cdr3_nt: TGTGCCAGCAGTGAATTACGGGGGGAGAAAGATACGCAGTATTTT

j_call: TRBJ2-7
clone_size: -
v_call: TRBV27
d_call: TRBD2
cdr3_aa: CASRIGTSGSYEQYF
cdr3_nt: TGTGCCAGCAGAATTGGGACTAGCGGGTCGTACGAGCAGTACTTC

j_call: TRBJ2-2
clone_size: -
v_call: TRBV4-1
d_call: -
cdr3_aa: CASSQKQFNTGELFF
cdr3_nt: TGCGCCAGCAGCCAAAAACAGTTCAACACCGGGGAGCTGTTTTTT

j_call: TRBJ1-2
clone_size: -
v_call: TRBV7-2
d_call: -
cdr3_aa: CASSPPRTETYGYTF
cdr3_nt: TGTGCCAGCAGCCCCCCCCGGACAGAGACCTATGGCTACACCTTC

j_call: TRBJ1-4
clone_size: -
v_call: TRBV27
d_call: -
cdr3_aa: CASRGDTAATNEKLFF
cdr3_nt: TGTGCCAGCAGGGGGGACACGGCTGCAACTAATGAAAAACTGTTTTTT

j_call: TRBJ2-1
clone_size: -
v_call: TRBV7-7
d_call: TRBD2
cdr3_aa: CASSSGTSDHNEQFF
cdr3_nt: TGTGCCAGCAGCTCCGGGACTAGCGACCACAATGAGCAGTTCTTC

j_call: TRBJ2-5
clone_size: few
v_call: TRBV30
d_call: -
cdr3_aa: CAWSFGQETQYF
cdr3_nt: TGTGCCTGGAGTTTTGGACAGGAGACCCAGTACTTC

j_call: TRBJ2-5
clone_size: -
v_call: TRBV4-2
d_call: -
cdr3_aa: CASSQFVPGETQYF
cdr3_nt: TGTGCCAGCAGCCAATTTGTTCCGGGGGAGACCCAGTACTTC

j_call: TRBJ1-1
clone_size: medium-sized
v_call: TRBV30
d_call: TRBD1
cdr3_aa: CAWRDRGRGNTEAFF
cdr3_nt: TGTGCCTGGAGGGACAGGGGTAGGGGGAACACTGAAGCTTTCTTT

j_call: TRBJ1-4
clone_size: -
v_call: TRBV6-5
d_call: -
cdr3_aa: CASSFTGPTNEKLFF
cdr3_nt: TGTGCCAGCAGTTTTACAGGGCCAACTAATGAAAAACTGTTTTTT

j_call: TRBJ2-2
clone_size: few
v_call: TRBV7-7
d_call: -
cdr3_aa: CASSLVGAQRELFF
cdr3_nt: TGTGCCAGCAGCTTAGTTGGGGCGCAGAGGGAGCTGTTTTTT

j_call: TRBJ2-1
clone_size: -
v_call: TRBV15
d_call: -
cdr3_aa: CATSRDTGGAYNEQFF
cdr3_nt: TGTGCCACCAGCAGAGATACAGGCGGGGCCTACAATGAGCAGTTCTTC

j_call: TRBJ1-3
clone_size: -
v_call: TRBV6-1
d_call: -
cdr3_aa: CASSEAKGGTGNTIYF
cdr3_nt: TGTGCCAGCAGTGAAGCGAAGGGAGGAACTGGAAACACCATATATTTT

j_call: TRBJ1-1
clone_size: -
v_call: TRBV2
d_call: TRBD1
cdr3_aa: CANRQGLGTEAFF
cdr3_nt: TGTGCCAACAGACAGGGGCTGGGCACTGAAGCTTTCTTT

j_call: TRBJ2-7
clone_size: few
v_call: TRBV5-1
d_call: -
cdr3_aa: CASSSNRLVEGYEQYF
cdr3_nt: TGCGCCAGCAGCTCTAACCGCTTGGTGGAGGGCTACGAGCAGTACTTC

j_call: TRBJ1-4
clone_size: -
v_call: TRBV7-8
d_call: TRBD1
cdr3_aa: CASRPTGGYEKLFF
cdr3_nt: TGTGCCAGCAGACCGACAGGGGGGTATGAAAAACTGTTTTTT

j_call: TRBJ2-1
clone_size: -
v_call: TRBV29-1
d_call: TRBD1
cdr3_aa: CSVPGQGAWGEQFF
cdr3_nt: TGCAGCGTTCCCGGACAGGGGGCATGGGGTGAGCAGTTCTTC

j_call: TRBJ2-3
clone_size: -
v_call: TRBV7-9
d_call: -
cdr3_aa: CASRTGGEQTKSTDTQYF
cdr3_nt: TGTGCCAGCAGGACCGGTGGTGAACAGACCAAGAGCACAGATACGCAGTATTTT

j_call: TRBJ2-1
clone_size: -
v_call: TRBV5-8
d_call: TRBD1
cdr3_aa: CASSFRDRRDEQFF
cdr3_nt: TGTGCCAGCAGCTTCCGGGACAGAAGAGATGAGCAGTTCTTC

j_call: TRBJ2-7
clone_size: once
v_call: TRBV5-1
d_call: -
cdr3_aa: CASSLVGEDRGGRSYEQYF
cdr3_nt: TGCGCCAGCAGCTTGGTAGGTGAGGATAGGGGGGGCCGGTCTTACGAGCAGTACTTC

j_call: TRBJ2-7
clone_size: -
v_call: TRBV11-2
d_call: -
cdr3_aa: CASSPPVAESSEQYF
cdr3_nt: TGTGCCAGCAGCCCCCCGGTAGCGGAGAGCTCCGAGCAGTACTTC

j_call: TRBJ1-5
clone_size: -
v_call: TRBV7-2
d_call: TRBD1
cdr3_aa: CASSLEQGAYSNQPQHF
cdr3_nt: TGTGCCAGCAGCTTGGAACAGGGGGCTTATAGCAATCAGCCCCAGCATTTT

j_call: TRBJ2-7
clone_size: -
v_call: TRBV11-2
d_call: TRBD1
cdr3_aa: CASSFIQGYEQYF
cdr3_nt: TGTGCCAGCAGCTTTATACAGGGGTACGAGCAGTACTTC

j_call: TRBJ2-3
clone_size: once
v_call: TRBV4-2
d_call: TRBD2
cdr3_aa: CASSQVGAGGVADTQYF
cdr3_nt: TGTGCCAGCAGCCAAGTCGGAGCGGGGGGGGTTGCAGATACGCAGTATTTT

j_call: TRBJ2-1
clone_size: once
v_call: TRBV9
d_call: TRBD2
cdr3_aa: CASSDTSLAGGRFSYNEQFF
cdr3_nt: TGTGCCAGCAGCGACACCTCTCTAGCGGGGGGGCGTTTCTCCTACAATGAGCAGTTCTTC

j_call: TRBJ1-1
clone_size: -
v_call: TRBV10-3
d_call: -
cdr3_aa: CAISANIGDMNTEAFF
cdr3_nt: TGTGCCATCAGTGCGAATATTGGGGACATGAACACTGAAGCTTTCTTT

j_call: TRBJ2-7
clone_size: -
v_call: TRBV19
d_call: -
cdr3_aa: CASSPSSGGEQYF
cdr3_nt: TGTGCCAGTAGTCCGTCTTCGGGTGGTGAGCAGTACTTC

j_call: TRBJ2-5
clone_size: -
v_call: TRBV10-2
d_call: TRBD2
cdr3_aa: CASKSSGAQETQYF
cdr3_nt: TGCGCCAGCAAGTCTAGCGGGGCCCAAGAGACCCAGTACTTC

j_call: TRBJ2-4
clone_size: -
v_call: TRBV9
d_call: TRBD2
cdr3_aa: CASSVSGGAVSKNIQYF
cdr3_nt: TGTGCCAGCAGCGTTAGCGGGGGGGCCGTGTCCAAAAACATTCAGTACTTC

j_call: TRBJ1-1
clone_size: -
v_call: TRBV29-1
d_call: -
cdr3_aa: CTVLKAENTEAFF
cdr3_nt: TGCACCGTCCTTAAGGCGGAGAACACTGAAGCTTTCTTT

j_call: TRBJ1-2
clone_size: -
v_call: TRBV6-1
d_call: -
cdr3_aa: CASVPLEGEAYGYTF
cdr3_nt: TGTGCCAGCGTTCCCTTGGAGGGCGAGGCCTATGGCTACACCTTC

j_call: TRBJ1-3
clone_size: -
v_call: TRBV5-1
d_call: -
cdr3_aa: CASSLGGLGVSGNTIYF
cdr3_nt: TGCGCCAGCAGCTTGGGTGGACTAGGGGTCTCTGGAAACACCATATATTTT

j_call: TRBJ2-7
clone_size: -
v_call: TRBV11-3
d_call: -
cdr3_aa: CASSFTGSYEQYF
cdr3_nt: TGTGCCAGCAGCTTCACTGGCTCCTACGAGCAGTACTTC

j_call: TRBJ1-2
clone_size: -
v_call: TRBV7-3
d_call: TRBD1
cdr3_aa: CASSLGQGAHYGYTF
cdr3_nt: TGTGCCAGCAGCTTAGGACAGGGGGCACACTATGGCTACACCTTC

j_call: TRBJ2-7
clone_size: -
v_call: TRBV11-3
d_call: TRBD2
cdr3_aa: CASSLSGGSYEQYF
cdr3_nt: TGTGCCAGCAGCTTGAGCGGGGGGAGCTACGAGCAGTACTTC

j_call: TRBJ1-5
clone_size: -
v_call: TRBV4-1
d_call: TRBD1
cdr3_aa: CASSQRGDRDVNQPQHF
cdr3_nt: TGCGCCAGCAGCCAAAGGGGGGACAGGGACGTTAATCAGCCCCAGCATTTT

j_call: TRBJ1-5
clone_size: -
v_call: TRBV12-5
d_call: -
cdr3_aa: CASGLVGVTGGEVLDQPQHF
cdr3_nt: TGTGCTAGTGGTTTGGTAGGGGTTACGGGGGGCGAAGTGTTGGATCAGCCCCAGCATTTT

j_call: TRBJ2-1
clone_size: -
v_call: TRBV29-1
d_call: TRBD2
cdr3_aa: CSVYGGRGNEQFF
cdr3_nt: TGCAGCGTTTATGGCGGGAGGGGAAATGAGCAGTTCTTC